This T cell receptor (beta chain) was observed in a study of response to subunit inactivated influenza vaccine. Comment on this clonotype: Antigen: not known.

The J segment lost 7 bases and the V segment lost 4 bases, leaving 11 bases of the junction unmatched. Germline CDR1 reads SGHRS; CDR2 reads YFSETQ. The CDR3 consists of 14 residues. From the RT-PCR reads, TCRdb called clonotypes with MiXCR, one entry per CDR3 protein. The table has about half a million distinct CDR3 sequences, approximately 24% seen once. Findings and limits, study-wide: It was suggested by the authors that few new T cells are recruited by each seasonal influenza vaccination.

The sample was CD4+ T cells sorted from PBMCs, taken roughly 5 days after vaccination. This TCR came from a man aged 50 or older who received an inactivated influenza vaccine. J is TRBJ2-7 and V is TRBV5-1; TRBD1 agrees at 7 bases. CDR3: CASSTGDRAREQYF. The CDR3 nucleotides read TGCGCCAGCAGCACCGGCGACAGGGCGCGGGAGCAGTACTTC.